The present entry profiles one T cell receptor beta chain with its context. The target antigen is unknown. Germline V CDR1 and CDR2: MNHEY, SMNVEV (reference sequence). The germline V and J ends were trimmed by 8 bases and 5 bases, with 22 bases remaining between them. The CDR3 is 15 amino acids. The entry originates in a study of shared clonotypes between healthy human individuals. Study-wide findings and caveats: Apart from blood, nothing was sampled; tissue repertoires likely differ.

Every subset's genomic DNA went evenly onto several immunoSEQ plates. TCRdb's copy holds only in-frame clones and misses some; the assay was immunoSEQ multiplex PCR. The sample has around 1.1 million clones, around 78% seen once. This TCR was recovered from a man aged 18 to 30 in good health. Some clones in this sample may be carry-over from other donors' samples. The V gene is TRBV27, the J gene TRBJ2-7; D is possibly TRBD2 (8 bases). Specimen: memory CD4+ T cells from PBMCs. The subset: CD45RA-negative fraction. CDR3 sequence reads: CASALRGAGGNEQYF. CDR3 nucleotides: TGTGCCAGCGCCTTGCGGGGGGCAGGGGGGAACGAGCAGTACTTC.